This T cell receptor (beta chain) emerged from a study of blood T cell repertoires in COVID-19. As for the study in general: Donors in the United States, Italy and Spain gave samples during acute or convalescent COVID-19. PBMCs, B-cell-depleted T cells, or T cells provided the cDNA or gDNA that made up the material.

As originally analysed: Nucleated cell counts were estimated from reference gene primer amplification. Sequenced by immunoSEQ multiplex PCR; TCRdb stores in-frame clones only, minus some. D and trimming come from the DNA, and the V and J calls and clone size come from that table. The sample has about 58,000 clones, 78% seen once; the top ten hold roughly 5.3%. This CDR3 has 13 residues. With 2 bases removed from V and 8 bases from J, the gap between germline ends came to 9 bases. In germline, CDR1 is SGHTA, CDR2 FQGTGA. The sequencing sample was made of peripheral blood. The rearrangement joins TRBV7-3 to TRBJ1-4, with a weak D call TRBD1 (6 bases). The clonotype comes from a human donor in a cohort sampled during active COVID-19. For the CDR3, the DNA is TGTGCCAGCAGCTTACACAGGGTCGAAAAACTGTTTTTT. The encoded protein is CASSLHRVEKLFF.